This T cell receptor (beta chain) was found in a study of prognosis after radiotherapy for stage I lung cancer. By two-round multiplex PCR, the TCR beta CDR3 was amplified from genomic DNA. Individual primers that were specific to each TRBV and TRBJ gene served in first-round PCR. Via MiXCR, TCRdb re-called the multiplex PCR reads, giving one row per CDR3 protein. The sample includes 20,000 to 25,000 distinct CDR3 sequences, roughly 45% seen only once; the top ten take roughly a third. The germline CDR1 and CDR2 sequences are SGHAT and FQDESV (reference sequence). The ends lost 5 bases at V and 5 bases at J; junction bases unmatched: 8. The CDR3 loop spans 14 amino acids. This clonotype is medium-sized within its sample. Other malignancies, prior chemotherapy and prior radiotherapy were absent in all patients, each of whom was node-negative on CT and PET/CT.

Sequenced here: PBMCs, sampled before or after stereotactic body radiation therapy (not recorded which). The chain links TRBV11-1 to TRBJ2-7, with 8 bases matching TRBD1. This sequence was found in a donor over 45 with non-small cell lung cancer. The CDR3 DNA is TGTGCCAGCAGCGTCGGACAGGGACGTGACGAGCAGTACTTC. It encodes CASSVGQGRDEQYF.